This TCR beta chain was sequenced during a study of technical replicates of blood from several donors. The CDR3 runs 13 residues. The V end was cut by 2 bases, the J end by 6 bases, with 11 bases between. The germline V gene encodes CDR1 SEHNR and CDR2 FQNEAQ (reference sequence). Method: immunoSEQ multiplex PCR; TCRdb's copy keeps in-frame clones and lacks some. The sample contains tens of thousands of clones, roughly 91% of which appear only once. The receptor was derived from a human donor in good health. Some clones in this sample may be carry-over from other donors' samples. The V call is TRBV7-9, the J call TRBJ2-7; D perhaps matches TRBD2 (5 bases). Sequenced material: PBMCs. The CDR3: CASSLNEGGEQYF. In nucleotides, the CDR3 is TGTGCCAGCAGCTTAAATGAGGGCGGCGAGCAGTACTTC.